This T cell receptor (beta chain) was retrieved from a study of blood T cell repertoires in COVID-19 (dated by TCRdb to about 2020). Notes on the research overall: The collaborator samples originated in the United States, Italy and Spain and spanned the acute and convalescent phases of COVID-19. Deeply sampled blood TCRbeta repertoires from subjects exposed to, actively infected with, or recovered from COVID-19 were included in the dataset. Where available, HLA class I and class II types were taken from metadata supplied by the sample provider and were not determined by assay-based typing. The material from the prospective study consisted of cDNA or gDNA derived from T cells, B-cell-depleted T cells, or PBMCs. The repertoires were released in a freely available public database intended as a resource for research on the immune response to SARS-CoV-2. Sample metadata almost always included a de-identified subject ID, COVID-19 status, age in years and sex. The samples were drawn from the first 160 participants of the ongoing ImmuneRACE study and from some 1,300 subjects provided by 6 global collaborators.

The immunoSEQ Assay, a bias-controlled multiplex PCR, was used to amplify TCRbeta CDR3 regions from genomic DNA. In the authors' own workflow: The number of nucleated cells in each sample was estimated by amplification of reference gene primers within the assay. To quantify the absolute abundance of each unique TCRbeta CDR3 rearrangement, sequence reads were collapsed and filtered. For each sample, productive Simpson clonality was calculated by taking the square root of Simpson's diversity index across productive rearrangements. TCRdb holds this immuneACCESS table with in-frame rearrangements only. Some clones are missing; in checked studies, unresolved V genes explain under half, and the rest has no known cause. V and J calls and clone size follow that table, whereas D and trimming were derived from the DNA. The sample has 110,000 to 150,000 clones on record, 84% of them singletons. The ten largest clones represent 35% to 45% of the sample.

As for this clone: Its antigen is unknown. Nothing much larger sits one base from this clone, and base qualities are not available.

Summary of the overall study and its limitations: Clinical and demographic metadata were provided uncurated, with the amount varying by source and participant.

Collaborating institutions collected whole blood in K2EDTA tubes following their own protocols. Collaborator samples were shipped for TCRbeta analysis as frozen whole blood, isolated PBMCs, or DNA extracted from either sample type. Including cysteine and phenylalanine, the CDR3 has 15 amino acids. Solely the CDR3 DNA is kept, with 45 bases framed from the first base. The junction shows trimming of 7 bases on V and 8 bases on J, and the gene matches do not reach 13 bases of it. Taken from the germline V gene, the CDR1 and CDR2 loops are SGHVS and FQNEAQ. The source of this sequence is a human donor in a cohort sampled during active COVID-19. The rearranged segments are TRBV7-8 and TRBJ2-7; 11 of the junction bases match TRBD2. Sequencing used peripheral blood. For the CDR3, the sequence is CASTQTSGAPRKQYF. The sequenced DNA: TGTGCCAGCACCCAGACTAGCGGGGCGCCTAGAAAGCAGTACTTC.